This T cell receptor (beta chain) emerged from a study of T cell responses to AZD1222 COVID-19 vaccine. Notes on the study in general: Donors were mostly white British, more females; clonal diversity possibly underestimated. Just 6 or 7 AZD1222 recipients were seropositive at baseline. Across the whole spike, CD4 TCRs peaked at regions 160-218 and 743-854.

The length of the CDR3 is 18 residues. A word on this clone: What it binds is not known.

Assay: immunoSEQ multiplex PCR; the TCRdb copy retains only in-frame clones and omits some. The sample shows about 97,000 clones, roughly nine tenths of them seen only once. The chain employs TRBV1 and TRBJ1-4; the DNA was not compared with TRBD1, the D call given in the table. TRBV1 corresponds to a pseudogene. This TCR came from an adult in good health. Source: peripheral blood, taken on day 0 of AZD1222 vaccination. CDR3 in amino acids: CTSSQGDRIPATNEKLFF. The CDR3 DNA reads as TGCACCAGCAGCCAAGGGGACAGAATACCCGCAACTAATGAAAAACTGTTTTTT.